This T cell receptor (beta chain) comes out of a study of blood T cell repertoires in COVID-19. Some clones are missing from TCRdb's copy, which holds only in-frame ones; the method was immunoSEQ multiplex PCR. This sample carries about 89,000 clones, 80% to 95% of them seen once, and the ten largest clones take around 2.3%. Sequenced input: peripheral blood. The sequence was collected from a human donor with active COVID-19. The donor label of this sample is uncertain.

CDR3 nucleotide sequence: TGTGCCAGCAGTGAAGCGACTAGGGGAGGGGAGACCCAGTACTTC. The encoded protein is CASSEATRGGETQYF. J is TRBJ2-5 and V is TRBV2; 7 nucleotides line up with TRBD2. The trim removed 0 bases at V and 5 bases at J, leaving 6 bases unmatched. The CDR3 has 15 residues. Germline V lookup: CDR1 SNHLY, CDR2 FYNNEI.